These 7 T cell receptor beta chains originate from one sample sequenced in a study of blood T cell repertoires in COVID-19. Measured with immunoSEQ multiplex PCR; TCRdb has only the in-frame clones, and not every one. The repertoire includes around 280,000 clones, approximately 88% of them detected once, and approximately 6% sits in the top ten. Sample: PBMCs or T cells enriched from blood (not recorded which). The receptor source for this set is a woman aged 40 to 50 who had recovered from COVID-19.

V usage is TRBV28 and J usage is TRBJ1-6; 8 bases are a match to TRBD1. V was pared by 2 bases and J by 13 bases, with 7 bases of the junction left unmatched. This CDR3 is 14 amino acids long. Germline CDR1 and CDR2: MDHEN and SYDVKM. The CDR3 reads CASSLIQGASPLHF. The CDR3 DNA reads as TGTGCCAGCAGTTTAATCCAGGGGGCTTCGCCCCTCCACTTT.

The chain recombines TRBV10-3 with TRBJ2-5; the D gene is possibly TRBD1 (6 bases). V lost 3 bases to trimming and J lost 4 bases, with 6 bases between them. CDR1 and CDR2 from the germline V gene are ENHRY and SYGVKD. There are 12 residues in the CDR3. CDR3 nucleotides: TGTGCCATCAGTGACAGGGGAGAGACCCAGTACTTC. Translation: CAISDRGETQYF.

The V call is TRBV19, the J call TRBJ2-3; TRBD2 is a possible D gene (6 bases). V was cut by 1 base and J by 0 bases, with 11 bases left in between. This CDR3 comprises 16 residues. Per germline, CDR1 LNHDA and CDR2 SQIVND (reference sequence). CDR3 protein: CASSIVASGSTDTQYF. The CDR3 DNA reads TGTGCCAGTAGTATAGTGGCCAGCGGGAGCACAGATACGCAGTATTTT.

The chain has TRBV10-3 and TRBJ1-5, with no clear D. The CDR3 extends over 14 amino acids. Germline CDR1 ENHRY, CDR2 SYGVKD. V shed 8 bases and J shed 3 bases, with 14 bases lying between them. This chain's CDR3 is CAIGGGGYNQPQHF. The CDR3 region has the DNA TGTGCCATCGGAGGCGGAGGGTACAATCAGCCCCAGCATTTT.

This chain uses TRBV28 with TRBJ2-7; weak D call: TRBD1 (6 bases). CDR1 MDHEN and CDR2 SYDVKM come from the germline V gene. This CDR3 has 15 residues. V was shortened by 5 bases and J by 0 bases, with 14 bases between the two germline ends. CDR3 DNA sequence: TGTGCCAGCAGTCAGAACAGGGTCCCCTCCTACGAGCAGTACTTC. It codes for CASSQNRVPSYEQYF.

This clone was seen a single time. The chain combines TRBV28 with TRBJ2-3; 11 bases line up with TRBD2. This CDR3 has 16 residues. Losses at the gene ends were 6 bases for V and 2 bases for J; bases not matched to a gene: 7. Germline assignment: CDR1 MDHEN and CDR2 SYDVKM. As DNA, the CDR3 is TGTGCCAGCAGCTATAAGACTAGCGGGATCACAGATACGCAGTATTTT. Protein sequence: CASSYKTSGITDTQYF.

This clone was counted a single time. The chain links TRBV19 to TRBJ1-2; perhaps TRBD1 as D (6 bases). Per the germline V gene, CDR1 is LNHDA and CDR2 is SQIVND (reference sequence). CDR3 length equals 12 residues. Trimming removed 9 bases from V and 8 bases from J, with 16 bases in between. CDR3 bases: TGTGCCAGCCAGGGACAATCATCCGGCTACACCTTC. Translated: CASQGQSSGYTF.